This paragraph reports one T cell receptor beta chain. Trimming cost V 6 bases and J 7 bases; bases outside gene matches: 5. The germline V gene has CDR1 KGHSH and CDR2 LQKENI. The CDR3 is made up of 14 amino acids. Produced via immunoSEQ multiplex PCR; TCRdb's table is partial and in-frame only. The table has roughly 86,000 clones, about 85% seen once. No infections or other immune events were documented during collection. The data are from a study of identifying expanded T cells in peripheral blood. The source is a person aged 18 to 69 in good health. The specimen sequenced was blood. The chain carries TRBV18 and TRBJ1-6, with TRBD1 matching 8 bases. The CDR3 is CASSQGQDNSPLHF. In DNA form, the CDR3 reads TGTGCCAGCTCCCAGGGACAGGACAATTCACCCCTCCACTTT.